Following are 7 T cell receptor beta chains from one sample sequenced in a study of coeliac disease. Generated by immunoSEQ multiplex PCR, the TCRdb table keeps only in-frame clones and is missing some. In the table there are over 3,500 clones, about 61% of which are singletons. The source material was intraepithelial lymphocytes from the gut. Receptors were obtained from a human donor with active celiac disease.

The chain is built from TRBV27 and TRBJ2-3; TRBD2 matches at 9 bases. The CDR3 contains 16 residues. V dropped 1 base and J dropped 0; count of bases not matched to a gene: 2. Germline V lookup: CDR1 MNHEY, CDR2 SMNVEV (reference sequence). The CDR3 spells CASSLWLAGSTDTQYF. The DNA of the CDR3 is TGTGCCAGCAGTTTATGGCTAGCGGGGAGCACAGATACGCAGTATTTT.

This chain uses TRBV27 with TRBJ2-7; 9 bases map to TRBD2. The CDR3 spans 15 residues. V shed 5 bases, J shed 4 bases, and the junction held 9 bases outside the gene matches. Per germline, CDR1 MNHEY and CDR2 SMNVEV (reference sequence). CDR3 coding DNA: TGTGCCAGCAGTCCCTGGGGTAGCGGGAGTTACGAGCAGTACTTC. Protein sequence: CASSPWGSGSYEQYF.

The V gene is TRBV5-5, the J gene TRBJ1-5; TRBD1 agrees at 8 bases. V gave up 4 bases and J gave up 6 bases; unmatched junction bases: 9. Germline CDR1 SGHKS, CDR2 YYEKEE (reference sequence). This CDR3 has 15 amino acids. This CDR3 reads CASSPVPGGGQPQHF. The CDR3 nucleotides read TGTGCCAGCAGCCCGGTCCCAGGGGGCGGTCAGCCCCAGCATTTT.

This chain uses TRBV9 with TRBJ2-1; 12 bases agree with TRBD2. CDR3 size: 16 residues. The V gene end was trimmed by 4 bases and the J gene end by 7 bases; junction bases not matched to a gene: 9. Germline CDR1 reads SGDLS; CDR2 reads YYNGEE. The CDR3 reads CASSPWTSGASNEQFF. The CDR3 nucleotides are TGTGCCAGCAGCCCCTGGACTAGCGGGGCATCGAATGAGCAGTTCTTC.

The chain combines TRBV11-2 with TRBJ1-1; 10 positions agree with TRBD1. CDR1 and CDR2 from the germline V gene are SGHAT and FQNNGV. J gave up 4 bases and V 5 bases, and 7 bases lay outside the gene matches. There are 15 residues in the CDR3. The CDR3 reads CASSPDRGPLTEAFF. Written as DNA, the CDR3 is TGTGCCAGCAGCCCCGACAGGGGGCCCCTCACTGAAGCTTTCTTT.

The chain employs TRBV2 and TRBJ2-7; TRBD2 matches 14 bases. With V trimmed by 6 bases and J by 6 bases, 4 bases remained unmatched. Germline V CDR1 and CDR2: SNHLY, FYNNEI. CDR3 length: 14 amino acids. DNA for the CDR3: TGTGCCAGCAGGGGGACTAGCGGGAGAGGCGAGCAGTACTTC. Its translation: CASRGTSGRGEQYF. Looking up the rest from reference TRBV2 and TRBJ2-7 gives the full variable domain: EPEVTQTPSHQVTQMGQEVILRCVPISNHLYFYWYRQILGQKVEFLVSFYNNEISEKSEIFDDQFSVERPDGSNFTLKIRSTKLEDSAMYFCASRGTSGRGEQYFGPGTRLTVT.

V gene TRBV7-2 combines with J gene TRBJ2-1; 11 nucleotides agree with TRBD2. V was pared by 6 bases and J by 3 bases, with 1 base of the junction left unmatched. Germline V gene sequence: CDR1 SGHTA, CDR2 FQGNSA. There are 14 residues in the CDR3. The CDR3 sequence: CASSSGRVYNEQFF. CDR3 nucleotide sequence: TGTGCCAGCAGTAGCGGGAGGGTCTACAATGAGCAGTTCTTC.